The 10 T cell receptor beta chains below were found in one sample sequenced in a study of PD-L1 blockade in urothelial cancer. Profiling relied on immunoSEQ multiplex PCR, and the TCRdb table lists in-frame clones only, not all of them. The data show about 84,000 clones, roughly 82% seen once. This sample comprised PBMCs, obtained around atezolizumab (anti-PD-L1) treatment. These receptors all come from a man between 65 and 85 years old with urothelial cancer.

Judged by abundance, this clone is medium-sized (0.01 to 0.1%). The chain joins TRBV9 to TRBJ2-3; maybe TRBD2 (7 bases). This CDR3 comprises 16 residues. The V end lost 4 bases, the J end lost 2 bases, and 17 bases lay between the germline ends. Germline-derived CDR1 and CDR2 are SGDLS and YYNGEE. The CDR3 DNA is TGTGCCAGCAGCTCCCCTGAGGGGGGGGACACAGATACGCAGTATTTT. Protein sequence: CASSSPEGGDTDTQYF.

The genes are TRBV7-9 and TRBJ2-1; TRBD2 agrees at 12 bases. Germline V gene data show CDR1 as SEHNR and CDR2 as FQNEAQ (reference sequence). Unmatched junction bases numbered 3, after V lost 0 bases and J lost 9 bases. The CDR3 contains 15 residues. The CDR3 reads CASSLALAGGSEQFF. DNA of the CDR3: TGTGCCAGCAGCTTAGCACTAGCGGGGGGCAGTGAGCAGTTCTTC.

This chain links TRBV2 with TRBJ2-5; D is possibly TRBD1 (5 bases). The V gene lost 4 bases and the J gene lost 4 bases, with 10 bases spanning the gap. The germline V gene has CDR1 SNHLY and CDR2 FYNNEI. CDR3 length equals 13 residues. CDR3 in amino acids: CASSVGRAETQYF. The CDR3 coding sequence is TGTGCCAGCAGTGTAGGCAGGGCAGAGACCCAGTACTTC. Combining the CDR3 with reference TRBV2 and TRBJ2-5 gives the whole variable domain EPEVTQTPSHQVTQMGQEVILRCVPISNHLYFYWYRQILGQKVEFLVSFYNNEISEKSEIFDDQFSVERPDGSNFTLKIRSTKLEDSAMYFCASSVGRAETQYFGPGTRLLVL.

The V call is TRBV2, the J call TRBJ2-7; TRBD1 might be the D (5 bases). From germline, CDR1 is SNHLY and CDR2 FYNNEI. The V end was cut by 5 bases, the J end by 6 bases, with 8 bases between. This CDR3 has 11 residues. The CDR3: CASSLQVEQYF. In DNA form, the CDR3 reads TGTGCCAGCAGTTTACAGGTCGAGCAGTACTTC.

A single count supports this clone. DNA of the CDR3: TGTGCCAGTACCTCGGGGGGTTGGGGTGAAAAACTGTTTTTT. Translated, it gives CASTSGGWGEKLFF. The chain recombines TRBV19 with TRBJ1-4, with D tentatively TRBD1 (5 bases). This CDR3 has 14 residues. Germline CDR1 reads LNHDA; CDR2 reads SQIVND (reference sequence). Trimming took off 7 bases at V and 7 bases at J, with 16 bases between the two ends.

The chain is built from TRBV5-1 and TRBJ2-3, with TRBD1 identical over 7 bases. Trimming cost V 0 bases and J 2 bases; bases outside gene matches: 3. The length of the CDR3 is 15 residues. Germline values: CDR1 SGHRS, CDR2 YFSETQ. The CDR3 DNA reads TGCGCCAGCAGCTTGGAGGGACAGTTCACAGATACGCAGTATTTT. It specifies CASSLEGQFTDTQYF. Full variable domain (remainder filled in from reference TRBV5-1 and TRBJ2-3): KAGVTQTPRYLIKTRGQQVTLSCSPISGHRSVSWYQQTPGQGLQFLFEYFSETQRNKGNFPGRFSGRQFSNSRSEMNVSTLELGDSALYLCASSLEGQFTDTQYFGPGTRLTVL.

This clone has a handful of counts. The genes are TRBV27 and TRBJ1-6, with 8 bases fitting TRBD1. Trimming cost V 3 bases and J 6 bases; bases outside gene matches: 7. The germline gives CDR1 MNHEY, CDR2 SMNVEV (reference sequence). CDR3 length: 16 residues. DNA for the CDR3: TGTGCCAGCAGTTTGATCAGGGACAGGACTAATTCACCCCTCCACTTT. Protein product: CASSLIRDRTNSPLHF.

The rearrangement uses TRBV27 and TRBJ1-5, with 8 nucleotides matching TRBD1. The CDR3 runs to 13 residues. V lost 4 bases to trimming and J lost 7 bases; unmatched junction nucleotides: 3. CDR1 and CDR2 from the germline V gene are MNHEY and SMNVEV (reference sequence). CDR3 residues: CASSSTGEQPQHF. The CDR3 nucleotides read TGTGCCAGCAGTTCGACAGGGGAGCAGCCCCAGCATTTT.

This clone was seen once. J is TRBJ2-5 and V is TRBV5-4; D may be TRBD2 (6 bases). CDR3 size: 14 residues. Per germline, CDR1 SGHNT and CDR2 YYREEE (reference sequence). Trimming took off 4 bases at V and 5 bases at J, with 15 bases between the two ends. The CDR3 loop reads CASSPGPAGETQYF. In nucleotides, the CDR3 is TGTGCCAGCAGCCCGGGACCCGCGGGGGAGACCCAGTACTTC.

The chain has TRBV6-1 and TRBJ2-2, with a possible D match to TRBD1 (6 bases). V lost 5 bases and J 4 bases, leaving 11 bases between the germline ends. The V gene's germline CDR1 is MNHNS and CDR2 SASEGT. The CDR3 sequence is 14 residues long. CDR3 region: CASSPLDSTGELFF. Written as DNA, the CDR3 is TGTGCCAGCAGTCCGTTGGACAGCACCGGGGAGCTGTTTTTT.